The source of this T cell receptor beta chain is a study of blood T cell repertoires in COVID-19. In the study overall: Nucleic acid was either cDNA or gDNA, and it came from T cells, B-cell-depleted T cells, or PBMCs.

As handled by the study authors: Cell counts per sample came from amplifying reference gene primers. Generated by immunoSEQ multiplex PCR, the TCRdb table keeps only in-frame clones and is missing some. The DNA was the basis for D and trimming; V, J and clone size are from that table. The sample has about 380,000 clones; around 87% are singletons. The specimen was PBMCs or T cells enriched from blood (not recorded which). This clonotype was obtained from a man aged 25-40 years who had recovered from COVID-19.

CDR3 residues: CASSTSTDTEAFF. Here the CDR3 DNA reads TGTGCCAGCAGTACCTCTACAGACACTGAAGCTTTCTTT. The chain has TRBV27 and TRBJ1-1; no firm D call. With 5 bases removed from V and 3 bases from J, the gap between germline ends came to 10 bases. This CDR3 spans 13 amino acids. Per the germline V gene, CDR1 is MNHEY and CDR2 is SMNVEV (reference sequence).